This TCR beta chain stems from a study of tumor-infiltrating lymphocytes in oesophageal squamous cell carcinoma. TCRdb ran MiXCR on the PCR reads and lists one entry per CDR3 protein. This sample carries almost 20,000 distinct CDR3 sequences, 40% to 50% of them seen once, and the ten largest clones take around 35%. The CDR3 length is 14 residues. CDR1 and CDR2 from the germline V gene are SGDLS and YYNGEE. The J gene is TRBJ2-7, the V gene TRBV9; D is possibly TRBD1 (5 bases). The last part of the DNA fits TRBJ2-1 better; the J call may be wrong. The source is a male donor with esophageal squamous cell carcinoma. The source material was esophageal tumor tissue. For the CDR3, the DNA is TGTGCCAGCAGCGTCCTAGGGGCCCCCATTGTGCAGTTCTTC. Translation: CASSVLGAPIVQFF.